This record covers a single T cell receptor beta chain. One entry per CDR3 protein results from TCRdb running MiXCR on the PCR reads. The data contain tens of thousands of distinct CDR3 sequences, approximately 50% of them singletons. The sample belongs to a study of CD4 and CD8 cells across lung adenocarcinoma regions. J gave up 4 bases and V 2 bases, and 8 bases lay outside the gene matches. The CDR3 has 19 amino acids. Germline-derived CDR1 and CDR2 are WSHSY and SAAADI. Donors had localized lung adenocarcinoma, a non-small cell lung cancer. The clonotype was recovered from a male donor with lung adenocarcinoma. The CD4 and CD8 labels of this study may be unreliable. Sample: CD8+ T cells from the center of a lung tumor. The rearrangement joins TRBV10-2 to TRBJ2-2; TRBD2 aligns across 15 bases. CDR3 amino acids: CASSETWTSGRGPTGELFF. CDR3 in DNA: TGCGCCAGCAGTGAGACGTGGACTAGCGGGAGGGGGCCCACCGGGGAGCTGTTTTTT.